These 27 T cell receptor beta chains were sequenced from one sample in a study of control samples from healthy donors and cancer patients. Assay: immunoSEQ multiplex PCR; the TCRdb copy retains only in-frame clones and omits some. The sample includes about 80,000 clones, 91% seen only once; the top ten take around 17%. What was sequenced was blood. These receptors were taken from a man aged 45-65 years in good health.

This chain's CDR3 is CATSDPGDTQYF. The CDR3 region has the DNA TGTGCCACCAGTGACCCCGGCGATACGCAGTATTTT. The rearrangement links TRBV24-1 to TRBJ2-3; D remains unclear. V lost 4 bases and J 6 bases, leaving 7 bases between the germline ends. Germline V gene data show CDR1 as KGHDR and CDR2 as SFDVKD. This CDR3 has 12 residues.

This chain joins TRBV9 and TRBJ2-7; TRBD2 aligns across 13 bases. Germline V gene sequence: CDR1 SGDLS, CDR2 YYNGEE. V gave up 4 bases and J gave up 0 bases; unmatched junction bases: 10. The CDR3 runs 18 residues. The CDR3 DNA follows: TGTGCCAGCAGCCCCCGGTCGGGACTAGCGGGGAGCTCCTACGAGCAGTACTTC. Its protein is CASSPRSGLAGSSYEQYF.

This chain connects TRBV7-9 to TRBJ2-1; D unclear. Germline CDR1 is SEHNR and CDR2 is FQNEAQ (reference sequence). The ends were cut back, 1 base at V and 6 bases at J, with 7 bases in the middle. This CDR3 comprises 13 residues. CDR3 sequence: CASSLDGLNEQFF. As DNA, the CDR3 is TGTGCCAGCAGCTTAGACGGCCTCAATGAGCAGTTCTTC.

The J gene is TRBJ1-1, the V gene TRBV12-3 or TRBV12-4; tentative D call: TRBD1 (5 bases). The CDR3 loop spans 12 amino acids. Trimming pared 5 bases from V and 9 bases from J, leaving 13 bases between. The CDR3 is CASSLPQEQAFF. The CDR3 bases are TGTGCCAGCAGTCTCCCACAGGAACAAGCTTTCTTT.

The rearrangement links TRBV6-5 to TRBJ1-1; D is ambiguous. Germline assignment: CDR1 MNHEY and CDR2 SVGAGI. V dropped 3 bases and J dropped 7 bases, with 6 bases sitting between them. The CDR3 has 11 residues. CDR3 DNA sequence: TGTGCCAGCAGTTATCTAGGTGAAGCTTTCTTT. It is translated as CASSYLGEAFF.

This chain links TRBV13 with TRBJ1-1; 7 nucleotides align to TRBD1. CDR1 is PRHDT and CDR2 is FYEKMQ in the germline V gene (reference sequence). The CDR3 sequence is 15 residues long. Losses at the gene ends were 2 bases for V and 7 bases for J; bases not matched to a gene: 10. The CDR3, as DNA: TGTGCCAGCAGCTTAACCCCCACAGGGGAGCTTGAAGCTTTCTTT. The encoded protein is CASSLTPTGELEAFF. Full variable domain (missing parts from reference TRBV13 and TRBJ1-1): AAGVIQSPRHLIKEKRETATLKCYPIPRHDTVYWYQQGPGQDPQFLISFYEKMQSDKGSIPDRFSAQQFSDYHSELNMSSLELGDSALYFCASSLTPTGELEAFFGQGTRLTVV.

The chain is built from TRBV18 and TRBJ1-6; D might be TRBD1 (5 bases). V lost 2 bases and J lost 7, with 6 bases in between. Germline lookup yields CDR1 KGHSH and CDR2 LQKENI. CDR3 length: 13 residues. The CDR3 nucleotides read TGTGCCAGCTCACCAGGGGGGAATTCACCCCTCCACTTT. Translated, it gives CASSPGGNSPLHF.

This chain uses TRBV6-5 with TRBJ2-5, with 7 positions matching TRBD1. The V segment lost 6 bases and the J segment 10 bases; nucleotides outside the gene matches: 14. This CDR3 contains 14 residues. CDR1 is MNHEY, CDR2 SVGAGI, per germline. The CDR3 protein is CASRKLGQDGGQYF. Here the CDR3 DNA reads TGTGCCAGCAGAAAACTCGGACAGGATGGTGGCCAGTACTTC.

V usage is TRBV6-6 and J usage is TRBJ2-2, with TRBD1 matching 12 bases. Trimming removed 4 bases from V and 7 bases from J; junction bases left unmatched: 4. The CDR3 runs to 15 residues. Germline loops: CDR1 MNHNY, CDR2 SVGAGI (reference sequence). In nucleotides, the CDR3 is TGTGCCAGCAGTTCGGGGACAGGGGGCTACGGGGAGCTGTTTTTT. Translating it yields CASSSGTGGYGELFF.

CDR3 amino acids: CASSQDLTGTSSNYGYTF. CDR3 sequence (DNA): TGTGCCAGCAGCCAGGATCTGACCGGGACTTCTTCGAACTATGGCTACACCTTC. J is TRBJ1-2 and V is TRBV3-1 (or the pseudogene TRBV3-2); maybe TRBD1 (5 bases). From germline, CDR1 is LGHDT and CDR2 YNNKEL (reference sequence). The CDR3 runs to 18 residues. The V end was cut by 3 bases, the J end by 2 bases, with 22 bases between.

DNA for the CDR3: TGTGCCAGCAGTGCGTCGACAGGGGTTAGGTATTCACCCCTCCACTTT. This codes for CASSASTGVRYSPLHF. The rearrangement links TRBV6-1 to TRBJ1-6; 8 bases map to TRBD1. Germline V lookup: CDR1 MNHNS, CDR2 SASEGT. The CDR3 has 16 residues. Unmatched junction bases numbered 10, after V lost 4 bases and J lost 8 bases.

This clone was counted once. The chain recombines TRBV5-8 with TRBJ1-2, with D perhaps matching TRBD1 (5 bases). This CDR3 region has 13 residues. Germline-derived CDR1 and CDR2 are SGHTS and YDEGEE. The V and J ends lost 2 bases and 5 bases respectively, with 10 bases between them. The CDR3 nucleotides read TGTGCCAGCAGCTTCTACAGGACTTATGGCTACACCTTC. This gives the protein CASSFYRTYGYTF.

The chain is built from TRBV27 and TRBJ1-6; D remains unclear. This CDR3 comprises 15 residues. CDR1 and CDR2 (germline): MNHEY, SMNVEV (reference sequence). The CDR3 reads CATKVSGGYNSPLHF. CDR3 sequence (DNA): TGTGCAACTAAAGTTTCGGGCGGCTATAATTCACCCCTCCACTTT.

The chain uses TRBV29-1 and TRBJ1-2; D might be TRBD1 (5 bases). The CDR3 has 12 amino acids. Germline CDR1 and CDR2: SQVTM and ANQGSEA. V was shortened by 7 bases and J by 8 bases, with 17 bases between the two germline ends. The CDR3 loop is CSAPGTRGGYTF. The CDR3 bases are TGCAGCGCTCCCGGGACTAGAGGGGGCTACACCTTC.

This clone was picked up one time. The V and J genes are TRBV29-1 and TRBJ2-3; no reliable D call. Trimming shortened V by 7 bases and J by 1 base, and 15 bases separated the two germline ends. The length of the CDR3 is 14 residues. Germline V gene sequence: CDR1 SQVTM, CDR2 ANQGSEA. This CDR3 reads CSAKGRSRTDTQYF. DNA of the CDR3: TGCAGCGCCAAGGGTCGCAGCCGCACAGATACGCAGTATTTT.

The gene calls are TRBV21-1 and TRBJ1-5; the tabulated D call, TRBD1, remains unverified against the DNA. TRBV21-1 is classified as a pseudogene. The CDR3 contains 15 residues. This CDR3 reads CASSSPGERNQPQHF. CDR3 DNA sequence: TGTGCCAGCAGCAGCCCAGGGGAACGCAATCAGCCCCAGCATTTT.

The J gene is TRBJ1-5, the V gene TRBV19; 7 positions agree with TRBD1. Per germline, CDR1 LNHDA and CDR2 SQIVND (reference sequence). V dropped 5 bases and J dropped 3; count of bases not matched to a gene: 7. The CDR3 totals 15 residues. The CDR3: CASSLRGVDNQPQHF. The CDR3 region has the DNA TGTGCCAGTAGTCTCAGGGGGGTCGACAATCAGCCCCAGCATTTT.

V usage is TRBV29-1 and J usage is TRBJ1-1; the match to TRBD1 covers 7 bases. CDR3 length: 12 residues. Germline values: CDR1 SQVTM, CDR2 ANQGSEA. V shed 8 bases, J shed 4 bases, and the junction held 7 bases outside the gene matches. The CDR3 coding sequence is TGCAGCCCTACTAGGGGGCTCACTGAAGCTTTCTTT. As protein: CSPTRGLTEAFF.

The chain uses TRBV19 and TRBJ1-5; D possibly corresponds to TRBD1 (5 bases). Germline V gene lookup returns CDR1 LNHDA and CDR2 SQIVND (reference sequence). This CDR3 has 15 residues. The V end was cut by 5 bases, the J end by 6 bases, with 17 bases between. The CDR3 loop is CASSEGLLGGQPQHF. CDR3 bases: TGTGCCAGTAGTGAGGGACTTTTGGGGGGTCAGCCCCAGCATTTT.

The V call is TRBV24-1, the J call TRBJ1-3; D call uncertain. The V gene's germline CDR1 is KGHDR and CDR2 SFDVKD. The V and J ends lost 4 bases and 3 bases respectively, with 12 bases between them. The CDR3 runs 15 residues. CDR3: CATSDGTPDGNTIYF. CDR3 DNA: TGTGCCACCAGTGACGGAACACCTGATGGAAACACCATATATTTT.

The chain carries TRBV4-1 and TRBJ1-2, with unresolved D. Between the trimmed V and J ends, which lost 0 bases and 4 bases, there was a span of 9 bases. This CDR3 contains 14 residues. Germline V gives CDR1 MGHRA, CDR2 YSYEKL. Here the CDR3 reads CASSQDGDVYGYTF. The CDR3, as DNA: TGCGCCAGCAGCCAAGATGGTGATGTCTATGGCTACACCTTC.

The chain employs TRBV3-1 (or the pseudogene TRBV3-2) and TRBJ2-7; D may be TRBD2 (5 bases). Germline V CDR1 and CDR2: LGHDT, YNNKEL (reference sequence). V gave up 2 bases and J gave up 5 bases, with 13 bases separating them. The CDR3 length is 14 residues. The CDR3 reads CASSQIGGSHEQYF. CDR3 coding DNA: TGTGCCAGCAGCCAAATAGGAGGAAGTCACGAGCAGTACTTC.

The gene calls are TRBV18 and TRBJ2-3; no reliable D call. The CDR3 has 13 residues. Deletions cut 2 bases from V and 2 bases from J, with 5 bases between. From germline, CDR1 is KGHSH and CDR2 LQKENI. CDR3 nucleotides: TGTGCCAGCTCACCAGGGGACACAGATACGCAGTATTTT. Encoded protein: CASSPGDTDTQYF.

The chain combines TRBV3-1 (or the pseudogene TRBV3-2) with TRBJ1-1; D ambiguous. The CDR3 is 13 residues long. Germline V gives CDR1 LGHDT, CDR2 YNNKEL (reference sequence). Trimming took 1 base from V and 7 from J, leaving 10 bases between them. The CDR3 DNA follows: TGTGCCAGCAGCCAAGGTCGTGGAGTTGAAGCTTTCTTT. Its translation: CASSQGRGVEAFF.

The chain recombines TRBV24-1 with TRBJ1-2, with D hard to call. The CDR3 is 13 amino acids. The germline V and J ends were trimmed by 1 base and 7 bases, with 9 bases remaining between them. The germline CDR1 and CDR2 sequences are KGHDR and SFDVKD. As DNA, the CDR3 is TGTGCCACCAGTGATTTTCGGGGTTTTGGCTACACCTTC. As protein: CATSDFRGFGYTF.

This rearrangement joins TRBV30 to TRBJ2-1; 10 bases map to TRBD1. V lost 8 bases and J lost 2; bases outside the gene matches: 6. Looked up from germline, CDR1 is GTSNPN and CDR2 is SVGIG (reference sequence). The CDR3 covers 14 residues. The CDR3 bases are TGTGCCGGAACCGGACAGGGGGCCTACAATGAGCAGTTCTTC. Its protein product is CAGTGQGAYNEQFF.

This chain connects TRBV3-1 (or the pseudogene TRBV3-2) to TRBJ2-5, with D perhaps TRBD1 (6 bases). The CDR3 has 13 amino acids. V lost 6 bases and J lost 4, with 12 bases in between. Germline-derived CDR1 and CDR2 are LGHDT and YNNKEL (reference sequence). The CDR3 nucleotides read TGTGCCAGCAGTAGAGGGGGAAGAGAGACCCAGTACTTC. It translates to CASSRGGRETQYF.